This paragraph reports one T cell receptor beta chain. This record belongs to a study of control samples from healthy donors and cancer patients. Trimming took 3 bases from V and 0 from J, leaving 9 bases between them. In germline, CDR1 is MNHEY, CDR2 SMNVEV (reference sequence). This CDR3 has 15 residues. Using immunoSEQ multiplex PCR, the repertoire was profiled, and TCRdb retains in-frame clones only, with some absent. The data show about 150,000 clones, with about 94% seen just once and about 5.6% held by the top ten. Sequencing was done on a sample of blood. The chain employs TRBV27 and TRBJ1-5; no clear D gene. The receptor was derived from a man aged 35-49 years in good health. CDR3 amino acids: CASSLAWGSNQPQHF. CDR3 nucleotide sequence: TGTGCCAGCAGTTTGGCCTGGGGTAGCAATCAGCCCCAGCATTTT.